This entry concerns a single TCR beta chain. What it binds is unknown. The data originate from a study of OX40 agonist ivuxolimab in advanced cancers. Across the study: Allowance was made for prior anti-PD-1, anti-PD-L1 or anti-CTLA-4 therapy, and around 41% had some. Study results and caveats: At 0.1 to 3.0 mg/kg, CD4+ and CD8+ blood T cells expanded clonally by week 6.

Clones were read by immunoSEQ multiplex PCR, and TCRdb kept only the in-frame ones, dropping some. The sample carries some 25,000 clones, around 85% recorded once. This specimen consisted of CD4+ or CD8+ T cells sorted from blood, obtained in a trial of the OX40 agonist ivuxolimab. The TCR comes from an adult with an advanced solid tumor such as melanoma, head and neck, liver or kidney cancer.

The CDR3 sequence is CSVDPTGDSYEQYF. As DNA, the CDR3 is TGCAGCGTTGACCCCACAGGGGACTCCTACGAGCAGTACTTC. This chain uses TRBV29-1 with TRBJ2-7, with TRBD1 matching 7 bases. There are 14 residues in the CDR3. From germline, CDR1 is SQVTM and CDR2 ANQGSEA. With V trimmed by 3 bases and J by 0 bases, 5 bases remained unmatched.